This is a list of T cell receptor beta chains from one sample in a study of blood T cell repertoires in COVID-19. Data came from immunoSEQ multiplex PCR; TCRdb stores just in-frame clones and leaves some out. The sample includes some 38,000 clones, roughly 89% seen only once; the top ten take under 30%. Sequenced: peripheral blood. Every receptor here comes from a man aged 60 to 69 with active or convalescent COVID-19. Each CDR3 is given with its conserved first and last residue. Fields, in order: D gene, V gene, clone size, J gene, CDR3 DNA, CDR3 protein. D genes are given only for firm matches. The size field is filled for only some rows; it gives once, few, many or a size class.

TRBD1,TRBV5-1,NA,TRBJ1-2,TGCGCCAGCAGCTTGAGGACAGGGGGCGCTGGCTATGGCTACACCTTC,CASSLRTGGAGYGYTF
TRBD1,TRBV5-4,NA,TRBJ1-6,TGTGCCAGCAGCTTGGTCCAGGGGGATAATTCACCCCTCCACTTT,CASSLVQGDNSPLHF
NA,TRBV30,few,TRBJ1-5,TGTGCCTGGAGTCGGGGGGAGGGGAATCAGCCCCAGCATTTT,CAWSRGEGNQPQHF
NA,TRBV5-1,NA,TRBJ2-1,TGCGCCAGCAGCTTGAGGCAGGGGCGTAACAATGAGCAGTTCTTC,CASSLRQGRNNEQFF
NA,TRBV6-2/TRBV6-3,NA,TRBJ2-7,TGTGCCAGCAGTTACCTAGGACAGTCCTACGAGCAGTACTTC,CASSYLGQSYEQYF
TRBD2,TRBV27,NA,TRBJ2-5,TGTGCCAGCAGTTCACTAGCGGGAGGGTATCAAGAGACCCAGTACTTC,CASSSLAGGYQETQYF
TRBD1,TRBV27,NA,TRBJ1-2,TGTGCCAGCAGCCCCCCCCCACAGGGGAAGTATGGCTACACCTTC,CASSPPPQGKYGYTF
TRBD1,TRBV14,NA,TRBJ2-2,TGTGCCAGCAGCCAAGATGATTTGTTCGAGACAGGGAGCACCGGGGAGCTGTTTTTT,CASSQDDLFETGSTGELFF
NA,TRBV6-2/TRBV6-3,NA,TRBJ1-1,TGTGCCAGCAGTTACTCGTTCCTCGGGCAGGGGAACACTGAAGCTTTCTTT,CASSYSFLGQGNTEAFF
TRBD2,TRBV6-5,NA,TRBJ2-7,TGTGCCAGCAGTTACGGATCTTCAGGACTAGGCGAGCAGTACTTC,CASSYGSSGLGEQYF
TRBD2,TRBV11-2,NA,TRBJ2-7,TGTGCCAGCAGCTTAGAAGCGGGAAACTACGAGCAGTACTTC,CASSLEAGNYEQYF
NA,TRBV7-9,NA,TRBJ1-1,TGTGCCAGCCCGGGGGAATGGGCTTTCTTT,CASPGEWAFF
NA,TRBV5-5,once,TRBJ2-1,TGTGCCAGCAGCTCAAGGGGTTACTCCTACAATGAGCAGTTCTTC,CASSSRGYSYNEQFF
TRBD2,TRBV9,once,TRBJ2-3,TGTGCCAGCAGCGGCGGACTAGCGGGAGTACGCACAGATACGCAGTATTTT,CASSGGLAGVRTDTQYF
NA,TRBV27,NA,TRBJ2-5,TGTGCCAGCAGTTTAGTCAGGGGACAACAAGAGACCCAGTACTTC,CASSLVRGQQETQYF
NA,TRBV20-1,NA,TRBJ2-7,TGCAGTGCCGGTCTAGACTACGAGCAGTACTTC,CSAGLDYEQYF
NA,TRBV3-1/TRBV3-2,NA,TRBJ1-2,TGTGCCAGCAGCCAAGATAGGGCAGGAGGAGGCTACACCTTC,CASSQDRAGGGYTF
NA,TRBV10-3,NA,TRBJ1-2,TGTGCCATCAGTGACAGGGCGAATAACTATGGCTACACCTTC,CAISDRANNYGYTF
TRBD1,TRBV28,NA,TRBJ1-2,TGTGCCAGCAGTTCCCGGGACAGGGGGAAGTTCGACTATGGCTACACCTTC,CASSSRDRGKFDYGYTF
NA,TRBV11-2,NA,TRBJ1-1,TGTGCCAGCAGCTCACGGGGGGGGGAATCGACTGAAGCTTTCTTT,CASSSRGGESTEAFF
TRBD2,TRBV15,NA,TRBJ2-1,TGTGCCACCAGAGGGGCCGGGGGGACGCGAAGGAGGGAGCAGTTCTTC,CATRGAGGTRRREQFF
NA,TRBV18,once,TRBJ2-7,TGTGCCAGCTCACCGGGACTGAACCACTACGAGCAGTACTTC,CASSPGLNHYEQYF
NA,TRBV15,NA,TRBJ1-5,TGTGCCACCAGCAGAGATACGGTGGGGCTACGGCCCCAGCATTTT,CATSRDTVGLRPQHF
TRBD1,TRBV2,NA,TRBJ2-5,TGTGCCAGCAGTCCTAATAGGGGGCTTGGCGAGACCCAGTACTTC,CASSPNRGLGETQYF
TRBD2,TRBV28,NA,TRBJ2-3,TGTGCCAGTTTGAAAGCGGGAGTCAGGACCGTTGATACGCAGTATTTT,CASLKAGVRTVDTQYF
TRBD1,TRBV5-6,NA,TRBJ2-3,TGTGCCAGCAGCACCCTGGGAAGGGGGCCGGTCGGAGATACGCAGTATTTT,CASSTLGRGPVGDTQYF
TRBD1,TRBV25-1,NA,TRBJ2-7,TGTGCCAGCAGCCGGTCAGGGGGCTCCTACGAGCAGTACTTC,CASSRSGGSYEQYF
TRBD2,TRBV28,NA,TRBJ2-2,TGTGCCAGCAGTCCCGGGACTATGAACACCGGGGAGCTGTTTTTT,CASSPGTMNTGELFF
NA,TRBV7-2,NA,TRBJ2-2,TGTGCCAGCAGCTTAGCCTACAGGGTCGTCGGGGAGCTGTTTTTT,CASSLAYRVVGELFF
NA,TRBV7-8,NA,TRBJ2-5,TGTGCCAGCAGCAGTCTTGGGCTGCCGCTAGAGACCCAGTACTTC,CASSSLGLPLETQYF
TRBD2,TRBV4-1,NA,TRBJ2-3,TGCGCCAGCAGCCAAGATCGAATAGCGGGAGCACTTCCAGATACGCAGTATTTT,CASSQDRIAGALPDTQYF